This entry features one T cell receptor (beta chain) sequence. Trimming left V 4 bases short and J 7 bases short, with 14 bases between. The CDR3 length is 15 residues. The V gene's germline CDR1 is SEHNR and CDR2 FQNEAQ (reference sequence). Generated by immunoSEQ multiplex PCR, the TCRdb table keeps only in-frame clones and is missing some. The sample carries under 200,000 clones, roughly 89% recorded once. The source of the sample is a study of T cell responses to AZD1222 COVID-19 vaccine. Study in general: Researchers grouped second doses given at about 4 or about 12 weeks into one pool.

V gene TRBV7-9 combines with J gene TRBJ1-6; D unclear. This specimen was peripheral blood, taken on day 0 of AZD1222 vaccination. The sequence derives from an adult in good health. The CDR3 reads CASSSPGSGNSPLHF. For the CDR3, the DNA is TGTGCCAGCAGCTCCCCGGGGAGTGGAAATTCACCCCTCCACTTT.